This T cell receptor (beta chain) was captured in a study of control samples from healthy donors and cancer patients. Looked up from germline, CDR1 is SEHNR and CDR2 is FQNEAQ (reference sequence). The CDR3 is 17 residues long. The V and J ends lost 1 base and 2 bases respectively, with 15 bases between them. The assay was immunoSEQ multiplex PCR, and TCRdb's table has in-frame clones only and misses some. Counted here are 60,000 to 95,000 clones, approximately 88% occurring once; the ten biggest clones make up 9.5%. V gene TRBV7-9 combines with J gene TRBJ1-3; D is perhaps TRBD1 (5 bases). The TCR was taken from a woman in her fifties or sixties with colorectal cancer. Material: PBMCs. CDR3 DNA: TGTGCCAGCAGCTTAGGTCGGCGTCGGGGGGCTGGAAACACCATATATTTT. Amino acids: CASSLGRRRGAGNTIYF. The variable domain in full, completed from reference TRBV7-9 and TRBJ1-3, reads DTGVSQNPRHKITKRGQNVTFRCDPISEHNRLYWYRQTLGQGPEFLTYFQNEAQLEKSRLLSDRFSAERPKGSFSTLEIQRTEQGDSAMYLCASSLGRRRGAGNTIYFGEGSWLTVV.